This paragraph covers one TCR beta chain sequence. This sample is drawn from a study of blood T cell repertoires in COVID-19. The wider study: Specimens from acute and convalescent COVID-19 originated in the United States, Italy and Spain. T cells, B-cell-depleted T cells, or PBMCs supplied cDNA or gDNA.

Followed longitudinally, the Seattle patients had been enrolled during active infection. The protocol was immunoSEQ multiplex PCR, while the TCRdb copy is restricted to in-frame clones and leaves out a portion. The table lists more than 200,000 clones, 84% of them singletons, with approximately 10% in the top ten. There are 12 residues in the CDR3. V was pared by 9 bases and J by 8 bases, with 16 bases between. Germline assignment: CDR1 LNHDA and CDR2 SQIVND (reference sequence). This chain joins TRBV19 and TRBJ1-2, with D possibly TRBD1 on 5 matching bases. The sequenced sample was peripheral blood. The TCR comes from a woman older than 75 with COVID-19, enrolled during active disease. CDR3 in amino acids: CASSIGGGGYTF. DNA for the CDR3: TGTGCCAGCAGCATCGGGGGAGGCGGCTACACCTTC.